One sample yielded the 26 T cell receptor beta chains listed below, sequenced in a study of T cell repertoires in cytomegalovirus infection. Antigens of these TCRs are unknown. TCRdb itself ran the reads through MiXCR, one entry per CDR3 protein. The table shows around 230,000 distinct CDR3 sequences, with 35% to 45% occurring only once. Sequenced material: CD8+ T cells from cultured PBMCs, taken from culture after CMV antigen stimulation. These receptors originate from a human donor in good health (CMV status not recorded). Some clones in this sample may be carry-over from other donors' samples.

This chain connects TRBV10-3 to TRBJ1-2; TRBD1 aligns across 9 bases. CDR1 and CDR2 (germline): ENHRY, SYGVKD. Germline trimming cut 2 bases from V and 4 bases from J; bases unmatched to any gene: 2. The CDR3 sequence is 14 residues long. The CDR3 DNA reads as TGTGCCATCAGTGAGGTGGACAGGGGCTATGGCTACACCTTC. Its protein is CAISEVDRGYGYTF.

The rearrangement uses TRBV7-8 and TRBJ2-3, with TRBD1 identical over 7 bases. J was trimmed by 0 bases and V by 5 bases; bases with no gene match: 8. CDR3 size: 16 residues. Germline lookup yields CDR1 SGHVS and CDR2 FQNEAQ. CDR3 coding DNA: TGTGCCAGCAGCCCCCGGGACAGAGCTAGCACAGATACGCAGTATTTT. Translation: CASSPRDRASTDTQYF.

This clonotype was observed a handful of times. This chain connects TRBV7-2 to TRBJ2-7; 9 bases fit TRBD1. CDR1 and CDR2 from the germline V gene are SGHTA and FQGNSA. The CDR3 totals 14 residues. V shed 3 bases, J shed 3 bases, and the junction held 3 bases outside the gene matches. The CDR3 region is CASSFGGQGYEQYF. CDR3 sequence (DNA): TGTGCCAGCAGCTTTGGGGGACAGGGCTACGAGCAGTACTTC.

The chain's CDR3 is CASSSGLAGEEQFF. In nucleotides, the CDR3 is TGTGCCAGCAGTTCGGGACTAGCGGGAGAAGAGCAGTTCTTC. This rearrangement joins TRBV27 to TRBJ2-1, with 14 bases aligning to TRBD2. The CDR3 length is 14 residues. After removal of 4 bases from V and 10 bases from J, the junction contained 3 bases not matched to a gene. Germline V gives CDR1 MNHEY, CDR2 SMNVEV (reference sequence).

J is TRBJ1-6 and V is TRBV7-9; D uncertain. CDR1 and CDR2 from the germline V gene are SEHNR and FQNEAQ (reference sequence). The CDR3 totals 17 residues. V dropped 0 bases and J dropped 0 bases, with 9 bases sitting between them. The CDR3 DNA reads as TGTGCCAGCAGCTTAGCTCCGGAGAGCTCCTATAATTCACCCCTCCACTTT. Amino acid sequence: CASSLAPESSYNSPLHF.

This clonotype has a handful of counts. The chain joins TRBV6-1 to TRBJ1-5; D is possibly TRBD1 (5 bases). V was pared by 3 bases and J by 5 bases, with 11 bases between. The V gene's germline CDR1 is MNHNS and CDR2 SASEGT. CDR3 length: 14 residues. DNA of the CDR3: TGTGCCAGCAGTGACGGTGGGGGGTATCAGCCCCAGCATTTT. It encodes CASSDGGGYQPQHF.

The genes are TRBV7-3 and TRBJ2-3, with TRBD2 matching 9 bases. There are 15 residues in the CDR3. Germline CDR1 and CDR2: SGHTA and FQGTGA. The trim removed 4 bases at V and 2 bases at J, leaving 4 bases unmatched. CDR3 residues: CASSSSGGTTDTQYF. The DNA of the CDR3 is TGTGCCAGCAGCTCGAGCGGGGGGACCACAGATACGCAGTATTTT. The variable domain in full, completed from reference TRBV7-3 and TRBJ2-3, reads GAGVSQTPSNKVTEKGKYVELRCDPISGHTALYWYRQSLGQGPEFLIYFQGTGAADDSGLPNDRFFAVRPEGSVSTLKIQRTERGDSAVYLCASSSSGGTTDTQYFGPGTRLTVL.

V usage is TRBV7-2 and J usage is TRBJ2-3, with TRBD2 as a possible D gene (6 bases). V lost 8 bases, J lost 0 bases, and 15 bases lay in between. CDR3 length equals 15 residues. Germline assignment: CDR1 SGHTA and CDR2 FQGNSA. CDR3 amino acids: CASLEGSQSTDTQYF. CDR3 bases: TGTGCCAGCCTGGAGGGCAGCCAAAGCACAGATACGCAGTATTTT. Complete variable domain (other parts from reference TRBV7-2 and TRBJ2-3): GAGVSQSPSNKVTEKGKDVELRCDPISGHTALYWYRQSLGQGLEFLIYFQGNSAPDKSGLPSDRFSAERTGGSVSTLTIQRTQQEDSAVYLCASLEGSQSTDTQYFGPGTRLTVL.

This chain uses TRBV25-1 with TRBJ2-5, with no clear D. Germline V gene data show CDR1 as MGHDK and CDR2 as SYGVNS. Trimming took 0 bases from V and 1 from J, leaving 6 bases between them. The CDR3 sequence is 14 residues long. The DNA of the CDR3 is TGTGCCAGCAGTGAATATCTAACCCAAGAGACCCAGTACTTC. It codes for CASSEYLTQETQYF.

This chain joins TRBV7-9 and TRBJ2-1; D not resolved. The CDR3 runs 15 residues. Germline V gene lookup returns CDR1 SEHNR and CDR2 FQNEAQ (reference sequence). V lost 5 bases and J 4 bases, leaving 15 bases between the germline ends. Here the CDR3 reads CASSTDIAYYNEQFF. CDR3 coding DNA: TGTGCCAGCAGCACAGATATCGCCTATTACAATGAGCAGTTCTTC.

The chain joins TRBV7-3 to TRBJ2-1, with 11 positions matching TRBD2. The germline CDR1 and CDR2 sequences are SGHTA and FQGTGA. J was trimmed by 6 bases and V by 5 bases; bases with no gene match: 9. The CDR3 sequence is 16 residues long. CDR3 in amino acids: CASSPGVGLAVNEQFF. The CDR3 DNA sequence: TGTGCCAGCAGCCCAGGGGTGGGACTAGCGGTCAATGAGCAGTTCTTC.

The chain links TRBV7-6 to TRBJ2-2; D remains unclear. This CDR3 has 13 amino acids. Germline V gives CDR1 SGHVS, CDR2 FNYEAQ. V was clipped by 10 bases and J by 8 bases, with 17 bases between them. CDR3 in DNA: TGTGCCAACGGGCCAGCTAAAACAGGGGAGCTGTTTTTT. The encoded protein is CANGPAKTGELFF.

The chain uses TRBV12-3 or TRBV12-4 and TRBJ2-3; 11 nucleotides agree with TRBD2. V lost 6 bases to trimming and J lost 6 bases; unmatched junction nucleotides: 5. This CDR3 comprises 14 residues. The CDR3 here is CASSILAGGDTQYF. CDR3 nucleotide sequence: TGTGCCAGCAGCATTCTAGCGGGGGGCGATACGCAGTATTTT.

The CDR3 sequence: CASSLIRLSYNSPLHF. The CDR3, as DNA: TGTGCCAGCAGTTTAATCAGGCTCTCCTATAATTCACCCCTCCACTTT. The V and J genes are TRBV28 and TRBJ1-6; no reliable D call. The length of the CDR3 is 16 residues. Trimming shortened V by 2 bases and J by 0 bases, and 8 bases separated the two germline ends. Germline V CDR1 and CDR2: MDHEN, SYDVKM.

This clonotype occurred a few times. The genes are TRBV10-3 and TRBJ2-7; D may be TRBD2 (6 bases). Germline assignment: CDR1 ENHRY and CDR2 SYGVKD. The V end lost 6 bases, the J end lost 1 base, and 16 bases lay between the germline ends. CDR3 length: 15 amino acids. CDR3 amino acids: CAIRTSGGPSYEQYF. The CDR3 coding sequence is TGTGCCATCAGGACCTCAGGAGGGCCTTCCTACGAGCAGTACTTC.

The chain combines TRBV9 with TRBJ2-7; TRBD2 is a possible D gene (6 bases). Trimming took off 0 bases at V and 2 bases at J, with 12 bases between the two ends. This CDR3 spans 15 amino acids. Germline CDR1 reads SGDLS; CDR2 reads YYNGEE. In nucleotides, the CDR3 is TGTGCCAGCAGCGTAGGGGGGGATACCCCCTACGAGCAGTACTTC. It specifies CASSVGGDTPYEQYF.

The V call is TRBV28, the J call TRBJ1-1; D unclear. The CDR3 loop spans 16 amino acids. Germline V gene sequence: CDR1 MDHEN, CDR2 SYDVKM. Trimming pared 9 bases from V and 0 bases from J, leaving 20 bases between. CDR3 loop: CASPPPRLRVNTEAFF. The DNA of the CDR3 is TGTGCCAGTCCCCCCCCCAGGCTTCGGGTGAACACTGAAGCTTTCTTT. Combining the CDR3 with reference TRBV28 and TRBJ1-1 gives the whole variable domain DVKVTQSSRYLVKRTGEKVFLECVQDMDHENMFWYRQDPGLGLRLIYFSYDVKMKEKGDIPEGYSVSREKKERFSLILESASTNQTSMYLCASPPPRLRVNTEAFFGQGTRLTVV.

This clonotype was seen only a few times. The chain has TRBV10-3 and TRBJ2-5; D is perhaps TRBD2 (6 bases). The germline V gene has CDR1 ENHRY and CDR2 SYGVKD. This CDR3 comprises 13 residues. V was cut by 8 bases and J by 7 bases, with 17 bases left in between. The CDR3 sequence: CAICRVRAGTQYF. The CDR3 DNA sequence: TGTGCCATCTGCCGGGTGCGAGCGGGGACCCAGTACTTC.

To note about this clonotype: The junction shows a germline mismatch at one end, possibly a read error. This chain connects TRBV7-6 to TRBJ2-3; D unresolved. The CDR3 covers 15 residues. The germline V gene encodes CDR1 SGHVS and CDR2 FNYEAQ. CDR3 loop: CARSLAVSPADTKYF. As DNA, the CDR3 is TGTGCCAGAAGCTTAGCTGTAAGTCCCGCAGATACGAAGTATTTT.

The V gene is TRBV7-2, the J gene TRBJ1-1, with 8 bases identical to TRBD1. The CDR3 is made up of 14 amino acids. Germline V gene lookup returns CDR1 SGHTA and CDR2 FQGNSA. The V gene end was trimmed by 3 bases and the J gene end by 5 bases; junction bases not matched to a gene: 5. CDR3 residues: CASSFTGGGTEAFF. DNA for the CDR3: TGTGCCAGCAGCTTCACAGGGGGTGGAACTGAAGCTTTCTTT.

The chain is built from TRBV6-1 and TRBJ2-7; D is unresolved. The length of the CDR3 is 13 residues. Trimming stripped 2 bases from V and 2 bases from J, with 7 bases between. CDR1 is MNHNS, CDR2 SASEGT, per germline. In DNA form, the CDR3 reads TGTGCCAGCAGTGAAACAGTAACCTACGAGCAGTACTTC. Its protein is CASSETVTYEQYF.

The rearrangement joins TRBV11-2 to TRBJ2-3; the D is unclear. This CDR3 is 15 amino acids long. In germline, CDR1 is SGHAT, CDR2 FQNNGV. V was cut by 5 bases and J by 4 bases, with 16 bases left in between. The CDR3 DNA is TGTGCCAGCAGCCCGCGGTCGGGCTCGGCAGATACGCAGTATTTT. Encoded protein: CASSPRSGSADTQYF.

This clonotype came up a few times. The chain recombines TRBV5-1 with TRBJ1-6, with TRBD1 matching over 7 bases. CDR1 and CDR2 from the germline V gene are SGHRS and YFSETQ. With 4 bases clipped from V and 8 bases from J, the junction kept 6 bases outside the gene matches. The CDR3 length is 14 residues. This CDR3 is CASSPRGEHSPLHF. DNA of the CDR3: TGCGCCAGCAGCCCCAGGGGGGAACATTCACCCCTCCACTTT.

This clonotype was detected only once. The chain has TRBV7-9 and TRBJ2-7; D perhaps matches TRBD1 (6 bases). V was cut by 5 bases and J by 5 bases, with 13 bases left in between. This CDR3 is built from 13 residues. Germline V lookup: CDR1 SEHNR, CDR2 FQNEAQ (reference sequence). The CDR3 DNA reads as TGTGCCAGCAGCGCTCGGGACAACCACGAGCAGTACTTC. Its translation is CASSARDNHEQYF.

This clonotype was seen a few times. The chain recombines TRBV5-1 with TRBJ1-1, with D perhaps matching TRBD1 (6 bases). The V gene's germline CDR1 is SGHRS and CDR2 YFSETQ. The V end lost 6 bases, the J end lost 9 bases, and 21 bases lay between the germline ends. CDR3 length: 14 residues. In nucleotides, the CDR3 is TGCGCCAGCATCGCCCCAGAAGGCGGGGGCAAAGCTTTCTTT. The encoded protein is CASIAPEGGGKAFF.

This clonotype was detected ten times or more. CDR3 protein: CASSLRDGDDYTF. The CDR3 DNA reads TGTGCCAGCAGCCTCAGGGACGGAGACGACTACACCTTC. The gene calls are TRBV11-3 and TRBJ1-2, with D possibly matching TRBD1 (5 bases). The CDR3 contains 13 residues. Germline CDR1 and CDR2: SGHNT and YENEEA. V gave up 5 bases and J gave up 10 bases, with 17 bases separating them.